This T cell receptor beta chain was identified during a study of high-grade serous ovarian cancer treatment subgroups. Tumor samples were obtained before definitive surgery or chemotherapy. CDR3 length: 14 amino acids. Per the germline V gene, CDR1 is MDHEN and CDR2 is SYDVKM. Trimming cost V 7 bases and J 1 base, with 12 bases left between them. A remark on this clone: Its matching antigen is unknown. Other DNA variants within this sample encode the same CDR3.

Regarding the study as a whole: Same-patient tumor repertoires overlapped at roughly 0.1 to 0.85; different patients barely overlapped. Bulk tumor TCR sequencing gave no spatial information.

Only in-frame clones appear in the TCRdb table, and some are missing; sequencing was by immunoSEQ multiplex PCR. The top ten clones hold 9.5% to 13% of a sample with thousands of clones, 60% to 85% of them seen once. This chain uses TRBV28 with TRBJ2-3; D call uncertain. The sample was tumor tissue. The receptor was isolated from a human donor with high-grade serous ovarian cancer. CDR3 loop: CASNYLDRTDTQYF. The CDR3 coding sequence is TGTGCCAGCAACTACCTCGACCGCACAGATACGCAGTATTTT. Variable domain in full (rest from reference TRBV28 and TRBJ2-3): DVKVTQSSRYLVKRTGEKVFLECVQDMDHENMFWYRQDPGLGLRLIYFSYDVKMKEKGDIPEGYSVSREKKERFSLILESASTNQTSMYLCASNYLDRTDTQYFGPGTRLTVL.